These 5 T cell receptor beta chains were all obtained from the same sample, sequenced in a study of patients and donors after allogeneic stem cell transplantation. TCRdb re-derived calls from the RT-PCR reads in MiXCR, one entry per CDR3 protein. The repertoire holds about 74,000 distinct CDR3 sequences, with about 30% as singletons. The sample taken for sequencing was blood, either unsorted or a sorted T cell fraction (not recorded which). These receptors all come from a human donor who was either an allogeneic HSCT recipient or a stem cell or donor lymphocyte infusion donor (not recorded which). It is not recorded whose cells these are; they may come from a transplant donor.

This clonotype was counted between two and nine times. The chain is built from TRBV25-1 and TRBJ2-1, with D unresolved. Per the germline V gene, CDR1 is MGHDK and CDR2 is SYGVNS. With 6 bases removed from V and 0 bases from J, the gap between germline ends came to 15 bases. The CDR3 is 16 amino acids. CDR3 sequence (DNA): TGTGCCAGCAGAGACCAATACGCCAGCTCCTACAATGAGCAGTTCTTC. This gives the protein CASRDQYASSYNEQFF. Variable domain in full (rest from reference TRBV25-1 and TRBJ2-1): EADIYQTPRYLVIGTGKKITLECSQTMGHDKMYWYQQDPGMELHLIHYSYGVNSTEKGDLSSESTVSRIRTEHFPLTLESARPSHTSQYLCASRDQYASSYNEQFFGPGTRLTVL.

This rearrangement joins TRBV19 to TRBJ1-2; D is unclear. This CDR3 has 14 residues. Germline assignment: CDR1 LNHDA and CDR2 SQIVND (reference sequence). V dropped 8 bases and J dropped 3 bases, with 16 bases sitting between them. The CDR3 nucleotides are TGTGCCAGTCGGACGGAAAGGGTTGACTATGGCTACACCTTC. Amino acids: CASRTERVDYGYTF.

In this sample, this clonotype turned up a few times. This chain uses TRBV5-1 with TRBJ2-7; either TRBD1 or TRBD2 may fit D (6 bases each). This CDR3 has 12 residues. The germline gives CDR1 SGHRS, CDR2 YFSETQ. The V and J ends lost 2 bases and 9 bases respectively, with 12 bases between them. The CDR3 loop reads CASSLGGGSQYF. DNA of the CDR3: TGCGCCAGCAGCTTAGGAGGGGGGTCGCAGTACTTC.

This clonotype was seen ten or more times. J is TRBJ1-5 and V is TRBV20-1, with no clear D. CDR3 length: 15 residues. Germline V gene data show CDR1 as DFQATT and CDR2 as SNEGSKA (reference sequence). V lost 6 bases and J lost 3, with 18 bases in between. The CDR3 DNA is TGCAGTGCCCCAAAAGCCGGATACAACAATCAGCCCCAGCATTTT. Translation: CSAPKAGYNNQPQHF.

The V gene is TRBV12-3 or TRBV12-4, the J gene TRBJ1-1, with no clear D. The V and J ends lost 4 bases and 10 bases respectively, with 13 bases between them. The CDR3 runs to 12 residues. The DNA for the CDR3 is TGTGCCAGCAGTTCGGTAGGAAAGGTAGCTTTCTTT. This sequence encodes CASSSVGKVAFF.